Each of the 27 T cell receptor beta chains below was sequenced from the same sample in a study of response to subunit inactivated influenza vaccine. TCRdb re-analysed the RT-PCR reads in MiXCR, keeping a single row per CDR3 protein. In the table there are about 700,000 distinct CDR3 sequences, about 14% of which are singletons. Here the sequenced sample was PBMCs from blood, taken 14 to 15 days before vaccination. The receptors stem from a man in his fifties who received an inactivated influenza vaccine.

Here the CDR3 reads CSASAGTSNTGELFF. The CDR3 bases are TGCAGTGCATCAGCCGGGACTTCTAACACCGGGGAGCTGTTTTTT. The chain has TRBV20-1 and TRBJ2-2; TRBD2 might be the D (6 bases). With 6 bases removed from V and 2 bases from J, the gap between germline ends came to 16 bases. The CDR3 runs to 15 residues. CDR1 and CDR2 from the germline V gene are DFQATT and SNEGSKA (reference sequence).

The rearrangement uses TRBV20-1 and TRBJ2-1; D gene uncertain. Germline loops: CDR1 DFQATT, CDR2 SNEGSKA (reference sequence). The CDR3 loop spans 13 amino acids. The germline V and J ends were trimmed by 6 bases and 5 bases, with 14 bases remaining between them. The CDR3 loop is CSAPRDMDNEQFF. CDR3 DNA sequence: TGCAGTGCCCCGCGTGACATGGACAATGAGCAGTTCTTC.

The chain combines TRBV7-6 with TRBJ2-7; 9 bases line up with TRBD1. Trimming took 0 bases from V and 0 from J; bases not matched to a gene: 9. The CDR3 is 18 residues long. CDR1 is SGHVS and CDR2 is FNYEAQ in the germline V gene. The CDR3 reads CASSLAGQGPSSSYEQYF. The CDR3 DNA reads TGTGCCAGCAGCTTAGCGGGACAGGGACCATCCTCCTCCTACGAGCAGTACTTC.

The CDR3 spells CASSSRSKRGYTDTQYF. The CDR3 DNA sequence: TGTGCCAGCAGCTCCCGGTCGAAGCGGGGATACACAGATACGCAGTATTTT. The rearrangement links TRBV7-2 to TRBJ2-3; TRBD2 matches 7 bases. The V gene's germline CDR1 is SGHTA and CDR2 FQGNSA. The CDR3 is 17 residues long. Trimming at V came to 4 bases and at J to 2 bases, leaving 12 bases not matched to a gene.

This clonotype was recorded a few times. The chain couples TRBV12-3 or TRBV12-4 to TRBJ2-5, with 7 bases identical to TRBD2. This CDR3 comprises 13 residues. With 4 bases clipped from V and 5 bases from J, the junction kept 4 bases outside the gene matches. DNA for the CDR3: TGTGCCAGCAGTTGGGGAGGGTCGGAGACCCAGTACTTC. Amino acid sequence: CASSWGGSETQYF.

This clonotype was seen more than once but under ten times. This chain links TRBV5-5 with TRBJ1-2; D unresolved. Germline V gives CDR1 SGHKS, CDR2 YYEKEE (reference sequence). The CDR3 runs to 17 residues. V was trimmed by 2 bases and J by 0 bases, leaving 17 bases between them. In nucleotides, the CDR3 is TGTGCCAGCAGCTTCCTGGGCAGAAGTTTAGCTAACTATGGCTACACCTTC. Protein product: CASSFLGRSLANYGYTF.

This clonotype was observed at least ten times. This chain joins TRBV7-9 and TRBJ2-7; possible D gene TRBD1, 6 bases. This CDR3 spans 17 amino acids. Between the trimmed V and J ends, which lost 6 bases and 4 bases, there was a span of 25 bases. Germline V CDR1 and CDR2: SEHNR, FQNEAQ (reference sequence). CDR3 nucleotides: TGTGCCAGCAGACCGATACCAACCCGGACAGCTTGGTACGAGCAGTACTTC. It yields the protein CASRPIPTRTAWYEQYF.

This clonotype was found a few times. V is TRBV15 and J is TRBJ2-5; TRBD2 is a possible D gene (5 bases). The CDR3 contains 18 residues. Trimming removed 1 base at V and 5 bases at J, with 23 bases between. CDR1 is LNHNV and CDR2 is YYDKDF in the germline V gene (reference sequence). The CDR3 bases are TGTGCCACCAGCAGAGGTTTCGGTTTGGCCGGAGGTGGGGAGACCCAGTACTTC. Translation gives CATSRGFGLAGGGETQYF.

Only a few counts were recorded for this clonotype. The J gene is TRBJ2-2, the V gene TRBV10-3; D uncertain. CDR1 ENHRY and CDR2 SYGVKD come from the germline V gene. V dropped 2 bases and J dropped 0 bases, with 4 bases sitting between them. The CDR3 totals 14 residues. The CDR3 region has the DNA TGTGCCATCAGTGAGACCCCGAACACCGGGGAGCTGTTTTTT. This gives the protein CAISETPNTGELFF.

The V call is TRBV5-4, the J call TRBJ2-5; 7 bases agree with TRBD2. The length of the CDR3 is 16 residues. The V gene end was trimmed by 0 bases and the J gene end by 1 base; junction bases not matched to a gene: 6. Per the germline V gene, CDR1 is SGHNT and CDR2 is YYREEE (reference sequence). The CDR3 region has the DNA TGTGCCAGCAGCTTGGTGTCTAGCGGAGCCCAAGAGACCCAGTACTTC. It is translated as CASSLVSSGAQETQYF.

The gene calls are TRBV7-2 and TRBJ2-7, with D perhaps TRBD1 (6 bases). The CDR3 is 13 residues long. Germline-derived CDR1 and CDR2 are SGHTA and FQGNSA. With 5 bases removed from V and 2 bases from J, the gap between germline ends came to 10 bases. This chain's CDR3 is CASSNRQAYEQYF. CDR3 bases: TGTGCCAGCAGCAACCGACAGGCCTACGAGCAGTACTTC.

This clonotype was seen ten or more times. The rearrangement joins TRBV7-8 to TRBJ2-2; D remains unclear. Germline CDR1 reads SGHVS; CDR2 reads FQNEAQ. This CDR3 spans 17 amino acids. With 0 bases removed from V and 0 bases from J, the gap between germline ends came to 11 bases. The DNA of the CDR3 is TGTGCCAGCAGCTTAGCGACGGCAGGAGCGAACACCGGGGAGCTGTTTTTT. Protein sequence: CASSLATAGANTGELFF.

This clonotype was observed a few times. The CDR3 DNA reads TGCAGAACCCGGGACAGGAGAGCTAACTATGGCTACACCTTC. Its translation: CRTRDRRANYGYTF. This sequence joins TRBV20-1 and TRBJ1-2; 8 nucleotides align to TRBD1. Germline assignment: CDR1 DFQATT and CDR2 SNEGSKA (reference sequence). The CDR3 is 14 residues long.

The table lists this clonotype with a few counts. The chain has TRBV9 and TRBJ2-3; D might be TRBD2 (6 bases). Trimming removed 0 bases at V and 0 bases at J, with 11 bases between. CDR1 and CDR2 (germline): SGDLS, YYNGEE. The CDR3 spans 16 residues. CDR3 sequence: CASSVGAGQSTDTQYF. The CDR3 DNA follows: TGTGCCAGCAGCGTAGGAGCGGGCCAAAGCACAGATACGCAGTATTTT.

The CDR3 DNA follows: TGTGCCAGCAGTTACAACCCGAGGCAGGGGGCCTCTAGTGAGCAGTTCTTC. Translation: CASSYNPRQGASSEQFF. The rearrangement joins TRBV6-2 or TRBV6-3 to TRBJ2-1; TRBD1 matches at 8 bases. This CDR3 region has 17 residues. The V and J ends lost 2 bases and 9 bases, in that order; junction bases with no gene match: 15. CDR1 is MNHEY and CDR2 is SVGEGT in the germline V gene.

This clonotype turned up a few times. The DNA of the CDR3 is TGTGCCAGCACCCGGGGGGGTACCTTATACAATGAGCAGTTCTTC. Protein product: CASTRGGTLYNEQFF. The rearrangement uses TRBV5-6 and TRBJ2-1; 8 positions agree with TRBD2. CDR1 and CDR2 from the germline V gene are SGHDT and YYEEEE. The trim removed 6 bases at V and 4 bases at J, leaving 9 bases unmatched. The length of the CDR3 is 15 residues.

The genes are TRBV6-1 and TRBJ1-3; 9 positions agree with TRBD1. Trimming removed 5 bases from V and 3 bases from J; junction bases left unmatched: 5. Germline-derived CDR1 and CDR2 are MNHNS and SASEGT. The length of the CDR3 is 15 residues. CDR3 in amino acids: CASSQQGAYGNTIYF. The CDR3 nucleotides are TGTGCCAGCAGTCAACAGGGGGCTTATGGAAACACCATATATTTT.

The table lists this clonotype with a few counts. The genes are TRBV5-1 and TRBJ2-5; D is perhaps TRBD2 (6 bases). This CDR3 spans 17 amino acids. CDR1 SGHRS and CDR2 YFSETQ come from the germline V gene. The germline V and J ends were trimmed by 4 bases and 4 bases, with 23 bases remaining between them. The CDR3 reads CASSLGSGTLGGETQYF. CDR3 DNA: TGCGCCAGCAGCCTGGGCAGCGGCACATTGGGGGGAGAGACCCAGTACTTC.

This clonotype came up many times. The genes are TRBV3-1 and TRBJ1-6; maybe TRBD1 (5 bases). The CDR3 covers 14 residues. CDR1 and CDR2 (germline): LGHDT, YNNKEL (reference sequence). Trimming cost V 3 bases and J 7 bases, with 10 bases left between them. CDR3 region: CASSQVQGNSPLHF. The CDR3 region has the DNA TGTGCCAGCAGCCAGGTTCAGGGCAATTCACCCCTCCACTTT.

The gene calls are TRBV29-1 and TRBJ1-4; D may be TRBD1 (5 bases). Germline V lookup: CDR1 SQVTM, CDR2 ANQGSEA. V was shortened by 7 bases and J by 8 bases, with 17 bases between the two germline ends. The CDR3 is made up of 13 amino acids. The CDR3 is CSAARDRGEKLFF. The CDR3 region has the DNA TGCAGCGCTGCAAGGGACCGTGGGGAAAAACTGTTTTTT.

This clonotype occurred many times. V usage is TRBV9 and J usage is TRBJ2-1; D could derive from TRBD1 or TRBD2 (6 bases each). The CDR3 sequence is 16 residues long. Germline V lookup: CDR1 SGDLS, CDR2 YYNGEE. V gave up 3 bases and J gave up 6 bases, with 19 bases separating them. CDR3 sequence: CASSGIGGNFGNEQFF. The CDR3 DNA is TGTGCCAGCAGCGGGATAGGGGGGAATTTTGGCAATGAGCAGTTCTTC.

The chain carries TRBV4-2 and TRBJ2-3; D perhaps matches TRBD2 (7 bases). The V end lost 1 base, the J end lost 2 bases, and 19 bases lay between the germline ends. Germline CDR1 reads LGHNA; CDR2 reads YNFKEQ. This CDR3 is built from 18 residues. CDR3 DNA sequence: TGTGCCAGCAGCCAAGTGAAAAAGGCGGGGGCAGACACAGATACGCAGTATTTT. Protein sequence: CASSQVKKAGADTDTQYF.

J is TRBJ2-7 and V is TRBV7-6, with D possibly TRBD1 on 6 matching bases. CDR1 SGHVS and CDR2 FNYEAQ come from the germline V gene. This CDR3 region has 14 residues. V was shortened by 1 base and J by 6 bases, with 13 bases between the two germline ends. CDR3 nucleotides: TGTGCCAGCAGCTTAGAACAGGGCTTGGGCGAGCAGTACTTC. Protein sequence: CASSLEQGLGEQYF. The full variable domain, completed using reference TRBV7-6 and TRBJ2-7, is GAGVSQSPRYKVTKRGQDVALRCDPISGHVSLYWYRQALGQGPEFLTYFNYEAQQDKSGLPNDRFSAERPEGSISTLTIQRTEQRDSAMYRCASSLEQGLGEQYFGPGTRLTVT.

V is TRBV21-1 and J is TRBJ1-1. TRBV21-1 represents a pseudogene. This CDR3 is built from 18 residues. The CDR3 here is CASSTSGGRGLKNTEAFF. In nucleotides, the CDR3 is TGTGCCAGCAGCACCTCAGGCGGACGAGGTCTTAAGAACACTGAAGCTTTCTTT.

This clonotype was picked up a small number of times. V is TRBV20-1 and J is TRBJ1-5, with D possibly TRBD1 on 5 matching bases. Germline loops: CDR1 DFQATT, CDR2 SNEGSKA (reference sequence). CDR3 length: 14 amino acids. V lost 5 bases to trimming and J lost 4 bases, with 15 bases between them. CDR3 loop: CSALGGTPNQPQHF. CDR3 DNA sequence: TGCAGTGCTCTGGGTGGGACTCCTAATCAGCCCCAGCATTTT.

As concerns this clonotype: A much larger clone lies a single base off, so this may be a read error. The chain employs TRBV12-3 or TRBV12-4 and TRBJ1-3, with TRBD1 identical over 7 bases. The V gene end was trimmed by 6 bases and the J gene end by 2 bases; junction bases not matched to a gene: 4. The CDR3 runs 14 residues. The CDR3 sequence is CASSRRGTGNTIYF. For the CDR3, the DNA is TGTGCCAGCAGCCGCAGGGGGACTGGAAACACCATATATTTT.

V gene TRBV6-1 combines with J gene TRBJ2-3, with 10 bases matching TRBD1. J was trimmed by 5 bases and V by 10 bases; bases with no gene match: 9. Germline CDR1 reads MNHNS; CDR2 reads SASEGT. CDR3 length equals 14 residues. CDR3 region: CATRDRGEGDTQYF. Written as DNA, the CDR3 is TGTGCCACCCGGGACAGGGGAGAAGGAGATACGCAGTATTTT.